This TCR beta chain is drawn from a study of STAT3 mutations in large granular lymphocyte leukemia. As for the study in general: Roughly 38% of treated T-LGLL patients showed hematologic response to immunosuppression.

Sequencing used immunoSEQ multiplex PCR; TCRdb keeps in-frame clones, though not all of them. The repertoire consists of 10,000 to 15,000 clones, with 65% to 85% occurring once and the leading ten covering roughly 56%. Study-level points and caveats: In 6 of 18 patients, new TCR clonotypes emerged after therapy. Some patients had persisting codominant clonotypes that could mask small clones. At least one immunodominant TCR beta clonotype appeared in every T-cell large granular lymphocyte leukemia patient. Samples missed the first appearance of the clone.

In the case of this clone: What it binds is unknown.

V shed 3 bases and J shed 5 bases, with 8 bases lying between them. The CDR3 has 12 residues. CDR1 and CDR2 (germline): SGDLS, YYNGEE. The sequenced sample was peripheral blood mononuclear cells. This chain joins TRBV9 and TRBJ1-1; D not certain. This receptor was taken from a man in his fifties or sixties with T-cell large granular lymphocyte leukemia. Some clones in this sample may be carry-over from other donors' samples. The CDR3 protein is CASSGLGTEAFF. CDR3 nucleotide sequence: TGTGCCAGCAGCGGTCTGGGGACTGAAGCTTTCTTT. Based on the CDR3 plus reference TRBV9 and TRBJ1-1, the full variable domain is DSGVTQTPKHLITATGQRVTLRCSPRSGDLSVYWYQQSLDQGLQFLIQYYNGEERAKGNILERFSAQQFPDLHSELNLSSLELGDSALYFCASSGLGTEAFFGQGTRLTVV.